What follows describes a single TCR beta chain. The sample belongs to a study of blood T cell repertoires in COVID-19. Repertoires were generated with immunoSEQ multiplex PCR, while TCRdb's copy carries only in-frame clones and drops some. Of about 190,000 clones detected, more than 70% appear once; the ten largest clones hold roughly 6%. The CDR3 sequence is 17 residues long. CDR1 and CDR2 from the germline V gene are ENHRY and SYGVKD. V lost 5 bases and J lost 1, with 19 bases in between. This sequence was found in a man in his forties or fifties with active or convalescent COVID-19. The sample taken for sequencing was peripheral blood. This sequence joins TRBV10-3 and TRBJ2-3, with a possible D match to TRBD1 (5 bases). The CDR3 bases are TGTGCCATCAGTTCTCACACCGACCCCAGGGGCACAGATACGCAGTATTTT. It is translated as CAISSHTDPRGTDTQYF.